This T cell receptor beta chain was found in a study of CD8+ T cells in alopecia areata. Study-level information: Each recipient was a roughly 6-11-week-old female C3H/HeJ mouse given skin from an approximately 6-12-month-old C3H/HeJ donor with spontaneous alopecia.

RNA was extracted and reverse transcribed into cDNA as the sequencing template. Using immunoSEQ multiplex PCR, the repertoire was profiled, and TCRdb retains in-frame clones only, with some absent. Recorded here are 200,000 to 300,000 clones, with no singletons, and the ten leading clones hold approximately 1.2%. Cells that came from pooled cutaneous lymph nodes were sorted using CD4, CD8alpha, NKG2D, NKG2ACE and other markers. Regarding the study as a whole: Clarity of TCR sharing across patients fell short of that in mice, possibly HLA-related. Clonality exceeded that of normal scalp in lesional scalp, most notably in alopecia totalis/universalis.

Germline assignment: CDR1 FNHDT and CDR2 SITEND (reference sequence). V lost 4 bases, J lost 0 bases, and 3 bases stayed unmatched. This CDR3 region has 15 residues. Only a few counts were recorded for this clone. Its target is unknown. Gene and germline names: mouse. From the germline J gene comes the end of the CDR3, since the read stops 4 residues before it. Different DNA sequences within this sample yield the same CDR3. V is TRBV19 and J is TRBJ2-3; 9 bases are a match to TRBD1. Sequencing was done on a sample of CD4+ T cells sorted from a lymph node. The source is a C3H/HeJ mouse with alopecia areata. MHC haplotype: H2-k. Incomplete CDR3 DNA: TGTGCCAGCAGTCCCGGACAGGGGAGTGCAGAA. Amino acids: CASSPGQGSAE. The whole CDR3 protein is CASSPGQGSAETLYF. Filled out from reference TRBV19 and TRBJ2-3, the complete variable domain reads GGIITQTPKFLIGQEGQKLTLKCQQNFNHDTMYWYRQDSGKGLRLIYYSITENDLQKGDLSEGYDASREKKSSFSLTVTSAQKNEMAVFLCASSPGQGSAETLYFGSGTRLTVL.